A single T cell receptor beta chain is shown here with its context. Antigen unknown. The time point was: cycle 4 day 1 (C4D1), after less than 7 weeks of nivolumab. Each patient experienced a relapse that followed autologous stem cell transplantation, and brentuximab vedotin exposure varied. The data stem from a study of PD-1 blockade in classical Hodgkin lymphoma. The study, taken as a whole, reports: Significantly greater TCR diversity emerged by C4D1 in CD4+ cells but not CD8+ cells.

Per the germline V gene, CDR1 is MNHEY and CDR2 is SVGAGI. V dropped 6 bases and J dropped 4; count of bases not matched to a gene: 2. This CDR3 has 13 residues. TCRdb's copy holds only in-frame clones and misses some; the assay was immunoSEQ multiplex PCR. The sample includes roughly 40,000 clones, around 80% of them seen just once. The V gene is TRBV6-5, the J gene TRBJ1-4; 7 bases are a match to TRBD1. This TCR derives from a human donor with classical Hodgkin lymphoma. Sequenced material: peripheral blood mononuclear cells (PBMCs), taken before the fourth cycle of nivolumab. In DNA form, the CDR3 reads TGTGCCAGCAGGGGACAGATTAATGAAAAACTGTTTTTT. It yields the protein CASRGQINEKLFF.